A single sample is the source of the 25 T cell receptor beta chains below, sequenced in a study of T cell repertoires in cytomegalovirus infection. TCRdb ran MiXCR on the reads and lists one entry per CDR3 protein. The sample contains roughly 920,000 distinct CDR3 sequences, approximately 33% of which appear only once. No antigen has been identified for these receptors. The sequencing here drew on cultured CD8+ T cells from PBMCs, taken from culture after CMV antigen stimulation. Receptors were obtained from a human donor in good health (CMV status not recorded). Some clones in this sample may be carry-over from other donors' samples.

This clonotype turned up a few times. This chain connects TRBV28 to TRBJ2-7; D may be TRBD2 (6 bases). CDR1 and CDR2 from the germline V gene are MDHEN and SYDVKM. CDR3 length: 18 amino acids. V gave up 4 bases and J gave up 0 bases, with 22 bases separating them. CDR3 in DNA: TGTGCCAGCAGTTCCCCCTCCTCGGCAGGGAGGAGCTCCTACGAGCAGTACGTC. It specifies CASSSPSSAGRSSYEQYV.

This clonotype has only a few counts. This chain joins TRBV15 and TRBJ2-3, with D unresolved. The CDR3 length is 15 residues. Germline V gene sequence: CDR1 LNHNV, CDR2 YYDKDF (reference sequence). The V and J ends lost 1 base and 0 bases respectively, with 8 bases between them. The chain's CDR3 is CATSRGRASTDTQYF. CDR3 in DNA: TGTGCCACCAGCAGAGGCCGGGCTAGCACAGATACGCAGTATTTT. Full variable domain (remainder filled in from reference TRBV15 and TRBJ2-3): DAMVIQNPRYQVTQFGKPVTLSCSQTLNHNVMYWYQQKSSQAPKLLFHYYDKDFNNEADTPDNFQSRRPNTSFCFLDIRSPGLGDTAMYLCATSRGRASTDTQYFGPGTRLTVL.

The table lists this clonotype with many counts. The rearrangement links TRBV5-6 to TRBJ2-1; 7 nucleotides align to TRBD2. V lost 1 base to trimming and J lost 6 bases; unmatched junction nucleotides: 4. This CDR3 region has 14 residues. Germline V gene sequence: CDR1 SGHDT, CDR2 YYEEEE. The DNA of the CDR3 is TGTGCCAGCAGCTTGCCGAGCGGGGCCAATGAGCAGTTCTTC. It translates to CASSLPSGANEQFF. Based on the CDR3 plus reference TRBV5-6 and TRBJ2-1, the full variable domain is DAGVTQSPTHLIKTRGQQVTLRCSPKSGHDTVSWYQQALGQGPQFIFQYYEEEERQRGNFPDRFSGHQFPNYSSELNVNALLLGDSALYLCASSLPSGANEQFFGPGTRLTVL.

This clonotype has ten or more counts. A read error may account for a junction end that differs from germline. The chain couples TRBV7-8 to TRBJ2-3; TRBD1 agrees at 7 bases. Germline V gene data show CDR1 as SGHVS and CDR2 as FQNEAQ. The CDR3 sequence is 14 residues long. This CDR3 is CASSLARGFNTQYF. The DNA of the CDR3 is TGTGCCAGCAGCCTAGCCAGGGGGTTTAATACGCAGTATTTT.

This clonotype was seen only a few times. J is TRBJ1-2 and V is TRBV20-1, with D tentatively TRBD1 (6 bases). This CDR3 has 12 residues. CDR1 and CDR2 from the germline V gene are DFQATT and SNEGSKA (reference sequence). V dropped 5 bases and J dropped 4 bases, with 11 bases sitting between them. The CDR3 DNA sequence: TGCAGTGCTGAGGGGACACCCTATGGCTACACCTTC. Translating it yields CSAEGTPYGYTF.

The chain recombines TRBV3-1 with TRBJ1-2; no reliable D call. This CDR3 is built from 13 residues. Germline V CDR1 and CDR2: LGHDT, YNNKEL (reference sequence). V was trimmed by 0 bases and J by 4 bases, leaving 6 bases between them. CDR3 sequence: CASSQDKGYGYTF. The CDR3 coding sequence is TGTGCCAGCAGCCAAGATAAAGGCTATGGCTACACCTTC.

J is TRBJ1-2 and V is TRBV7-3; 10 bases line up with TRBD1. CDR1 is SGHTA and CDR2 is FQGTGA in the germline V gene. J gave up 4 bases and V 5 bases, and 19 bases lay outside the gene matches. There are 19 residues in the CDR3. The CDR3 spells CASSPTILGLTGGTYGYTF. The CDR3 DNA is TGTGCCAGCAGCCCAACGATTTTGGGTCTGACAGGGGGCACCTATGGCTACACCTTC.

The chain is built from TRBV7-9 and TRBJ2-1; 8 bases are shared with TRBD2. This CDR3 region has 15 residues. V lost 4 bases to trimming and J lost 7 bases; unmatched junction nucleotides: 9. Germline loops: CDR1 SEHNR, CDR2 FQNEAQ (reference sequence). CDR3 amino acids: CASSSPSGGKNEQFF. CDR3 DNA: TGTGCCAGCAGCTCACCGTCGGGGGGGAAGAATGAGCAGTTCTTC.

This clonotype was counted at least ten times. The V and J genes are TRBV7-8 and TRBJ2-3; 13 nucleotides match TRBD2. V shed 5 bases and J 4 bases; nucleotides not matched to a gene: 6. The CDR3 totals 16 residues. Germline values: CDR1 SGHVS, CDR2 FQNEAQ. CDR3 sequence: CASSVTSGGASDTQYF. The CDR3 DNA reads TGTGCCAGCAGCGTTACTAGCGGGGGGGCATCAGATACGCAGTATTTT. Looking up the rest from reference TRBV7-8 and TRBJ2-3 gives the full variable domain: GAGVSQSPRYKVAKRGQDVALRCDPISGHVSLFWYQQALGQGPEFLTYFQNEAQLDKSGLPSDRFFAERPEGSVSTLKIQRTQQEDSAVYLCASSVTSGGASDTQYFGPGTRLTVL.

This clonotype has just a few counts. DNA of the CDR3: TGTGCCAGCAGTCCCGGGGGCGTTGGCTACACCTTC. Translated: CASSPGGVGYTF. The chain carries TRBV6-5 and TRBJ1-2, with D tentatively TRBD1 (6 bases). Germline loops: CDR1 MNHEY, CDR2 SVGAGI. Trimming took 5 bases from V and 7 from J, leaving 11 bases between them. The CDR3 loop spans 12 amino acids.

This clonotype was observed a few times. The genes are TRBV5-8 and TRBJ2-1; TRBD1 aligns across 8 bases. Germline CDR1 SGHTS, CDR2 YDEGEE. The CDR3 length is 18 residues. J was trimmed by 3 bases and V by 6 bases; bases with no gene match: 17. CDR3 sequence reads: CASIPPGQVVEGYNEQFF. CDR3 coding DNA: TGTGCCAGCATCCCTCCGGGACAGGTCGTGGAGGGCTACAATGAGCAGTTCTTC.

As DNA, the CDR3 is TGTGCCAGCAGTTTATCCTCCTCAGGGGCAGACTACGAGCAGTACTTC. Protein sequence: CASSLSSSGADYEQYF. The chain couples TRBV12-3 or TRBV12-4 to TRBJ2-7, with D possibly matching TRBD1 (6 bases). Deletions cut 2 bases from V and 3 bases from J, with 17 bases between. CDR3 length: 16 amino acids.

This clonotype was observed a handful of times. The chain carries TRBV12-3 or TRBV12-4 and TRBJ2-2; either TRBD1 or TRBD2 may supply D (5 bases each). Deletions cut 4 bases from V and 3 bases from J, with 12 bases between. This CDR3 is built from 15 residues. CDR3 loop: CASSSAWGYTGELFF. In DNA, the CDR3 is TGTGCCAGCAGTTCTGCCTGGGGGTACACCGGGGAGCTGTTTTTT.

The chain employs TRBV10-3 and TRBJ2-1, with a tentative D call TRBD1 (6 bases). This CDR3 spans 12 amino acids. The germline CDR1 and CDR2 sequences are ENHRY and SYGVKD. V lost 11 bases and J lost 5, with 13 bases in between. As DNA, the CDR3 is TGTGCCCTGCGGACAGACCACAATGAGCAGTTCTTC. It is translated as CALRTDHNEQFF.

This clonotype was seen repeatedly, ten times or more. V usage is TRBV12-3 or TRBV12-4 and J usage is TRBJ1-1, with D hard to call. The CDR3 loop spans 16 amino acids. V dropped 7 bases and J dropped 0 bases, with 18 bases sitting between them. CDR3 coding DNA: TGTGCCAGCATCCCCAATGAGGGCGGCATGAACACTGAAGCTTTCTTT. Amino acids: CASIPNEGGMNTEAFF.

This clonotype has ten or more counts. The rearrangement uses TRBV7-9 and TRBJ1-6; no clear D gene. Per the germline V gene, CDR1 is SEHNR and CDR2 is FQNEAQ (reference sequence). Deletions cut 4 bases from V and 15 bases from J, with 16 bases between. The CDR3 covers 13 residues. DNA of the CDR3: TGTGCCAGCAGCTCCTCCGGGCCCCTATACCTCCACTTT. Translated, it gives CASSSSGPLYLHF.

The V and J genes are TRBV3-1 and TRBJ2-5; 7 bases align to TRBD1. CDR1 is LGHDT, CDR2 YNNKEL, per germline (reference sequence). Trimming took 4 bases from V and 5 from J; bases not matched to a gene: 10. This CDR3 contains 15 residues. In DNA form, the CDR3 reads TGTGCCAGCAGCCTGCTAAGGGGGCCGTGGGAGACCCAGTACTTC. Amino acids: CASSLLRGPWETQYF.

In this sample, this clonotype turned up a few times. The chain links TRBV4-1 to TRBJ2-5; D possibly corresponds to TRBD2 (6 bases). The V gene's germline CDR1 is MGHRA and CDR2 YSYEKL. The germline V and J ends were trimmed by 1 base and 2 bases, with 14 bases remaining between them. The CDR3 is made up of 16 amino acids. The CDR3 region is CASSQVSTGTQETQYF. The CDR3 nucleotides read TGCGCCAGCAGCCAAGTTTCTACCGGGACTCAAGAGACCCAGTACTTC.

The chain is built from TRBV20-1 and TRBJ2-7; 7 nucleotides align to TRBD1. V shed 3 bases and J 1 base; nucleotides not matched to a gene: 9. The CDR3 length is 15 residues. The germline V gene encodes CDR1 DFQATT and CDR2 SNEGSKA (reference sequence). For the CDR3, the DNA is TGCAGTGCTAGCCCTTACAGGGGTAGGTCCTACGAGCAGTACGTC. Amino acid sequence: CSASPYRGRSYEQYV.

The chain employs TRBV28 and TRBJ1-1, with D possibly TRBD1 on 6 matching bases. V dropped 6 bases and J dropped 3 bases, with 11 bases sitting between them. Germline V gene sequence: CDR1 MDHEN, CDR2 SYDVKM. This CDR3 has 13 residues. The CDR3 sequence: CASRIAGDTEAFF. Here the CDR3 DNA reads TGTGCCAGCAGAATAGCAGGGGACACTGAAGCTTTCTTT.

This clonotype was found a few times. The chain is built from TRBV19 and TRBJ2-5; D might be TRBD1 or TRBD2, each matching 5 bases. Germline assignment: CDR1 LNHDA and CDR2 SQIVND (reference sequence). The V end lost 5 bases, the J end lost 4 bases, and 17 bases lay between the germline ends. CDR3 length: 15 amino acids. CDR3 coding DNA: TGTGCCAGTAGTCCCCTCGGTGGGGACGGAGAGACCCAGTACTTC. Protein: CASSPLGGDGETQYF. The variable domain in full, completed from reference TRBV19 and TRBJ2-5, reads DGGITQSPKYLFRKEGQNVTLSCEQNLNHDAMYWYRQDPGQGLRLIYYSQIVNDFQKGDIAEGYSVSREKKESFPLTVTSAQKNPTAFYLCASSPLGGDGETQYFGPGTRLLVL.

V is TRBV25-1 and J is TRBJ2-5; no clear D gene. V was shortened by 4 bases and J by 5 bases, with 5 bases between the two germline ends. Germline V gene data show CDR1 as MGHDK and CDR2 as SYGVNS. The CDR3 has 11 residues. CDR3 loop: CASSVSETQYF. The CDR3, as DNA: TGTGCCAGCAGTGTAAGTGAGACCCAGTACTTC.

This clonotype turned up a few times. The V and J genes are TRBV29-1 and TRBJ2-5, with a possible D match to TRBD1 (6 bases). CDR3 length: 14 residues. Germline V gene sequence: CDR1 SQVTM, CDR2 ANQGSEA. The ends were cut back, 6 bases at V and 4 bases at J, with 18 bases in the middle. In DNA, the CDR3 is TGCAGCGTGACCGGGACAAAGTCCCCAGAGACCCAGTACTTC. Translation: CSVTGTKSPETQYF.

The V and J genes are TRBV14 and TRBJ2-2; weak D call: TRBD1 (6 bases). Germline V lookup: CDR1 SGHDN, CDR2 FVKESK. V was clipped by 0 bases and J by 1 base, with 12 bases between them. This CDR3 has 17 amino acids. CDR3 sequence: CASSQDINRENTGELFF. CDR3 DNA sequence: TGTGCCAGCAGCCAAGATATAAACAGGGAGAACACCGGGGAGCTGTTTTTT.

The table lists this clonotype with many counts. The chain has TRBV7-2 and TRBJ1-4; TRBD1 matches at 9 bases. The CDR3 spans 14 residues. CDR1 is SGHTA and CDR2 is FQGNSA in the germline V gene. J gave up 8 bases and V 5 bases, and 6 bases lay outside the gene matches. CDR3 nucleotide sequence: TGTGCCAGCAGCAAAACAGGGGGCCGAGAAAAACTGTTTTTT. Translation: CASSKTGGREKLFF.